The entry below describes one T cell receptor (beta chain). A read error may account for a junction end that differs from germline. The sample originates from a study of identical twins. The germline V gene encodes CDR1 MDHEN and CDR2 SYDVKM. The CDR3 length is 15 residues. TCRdb fed the 5' RACE reads into MiXCR, producing one record per CDR3 protein. The table shows a few hundred thousand distinct CDR3 sequences, with roughly 13% occurring only once. These same records also appear under a second study, on yellow fever vaccine responses in identical twins.

V gene TRBV28 combines with J gene TRBJ2-1; 15 bases line up with TRBD2. The TCR comes from a young woman in good health. Material for sequencing was memory (CD45RO+) T cells sorted from blood. CDR3 DNA: TGTGCCGGCAGGACTAGCGGGAGGGCCTGGGATGAGCAGTTCTTC. Its protein product is CAGRTSGRAWDEQFF.